This record concerns one T cell receptor (beta chain) sequence. This entry comes from a study of cytomegalovirus exposure and HLA in healthy donors. This CDR3 is built from 13 residues. From germline, CDR1 is GTSNPN and CDR2 SVGIG (reference sequence). Amplification used 60 Vbeta primers and 13 Jbeta primers. Sequencing was performed with immunoSEQ multiplex PCR; in TCRdb, only in-frame clones are kept and a portion is missing. This table has 150,000 to 200,000 clones, just over 75% appearing once. V and J are TRBV30 and TRBJ2-5; D possibly corresponds to TRBD1 (6 bases). The J call could be wrong; TRBJ2-7 is a better fit for the DNA end. The sample taken for sequencing was PBMCs. The TCR comes from a middle-aged woman in good health and CMV-seronegative. The CDR3 DNA is TGTGCCTGGTCCGGGACAAGGACAGACGAGCAGTACTTC. It specifies CAWSGTRTDEQYF.